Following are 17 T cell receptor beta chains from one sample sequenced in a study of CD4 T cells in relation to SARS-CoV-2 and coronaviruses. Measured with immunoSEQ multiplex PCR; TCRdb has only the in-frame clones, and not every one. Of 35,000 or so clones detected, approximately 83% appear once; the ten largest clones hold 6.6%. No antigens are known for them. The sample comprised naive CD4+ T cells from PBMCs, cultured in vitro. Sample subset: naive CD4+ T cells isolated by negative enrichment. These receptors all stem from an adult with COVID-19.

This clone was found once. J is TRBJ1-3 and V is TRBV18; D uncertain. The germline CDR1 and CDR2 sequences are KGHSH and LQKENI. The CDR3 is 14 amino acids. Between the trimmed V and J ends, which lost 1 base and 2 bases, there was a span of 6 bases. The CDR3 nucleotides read TGTGCCAGCTCACCACAGTCCGCTGGAAACACCATATATTTT. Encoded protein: CASSPQSAGNTIYF.

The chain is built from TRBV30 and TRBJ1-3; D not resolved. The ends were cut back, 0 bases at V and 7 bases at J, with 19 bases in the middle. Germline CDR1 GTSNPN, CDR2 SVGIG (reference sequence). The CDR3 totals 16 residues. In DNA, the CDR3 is TGTGCCTGGAGTGTACTATCCCCCAGGATCGGTAACACCATATATTTT. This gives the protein CAWSVLSPRIGNTIYF.

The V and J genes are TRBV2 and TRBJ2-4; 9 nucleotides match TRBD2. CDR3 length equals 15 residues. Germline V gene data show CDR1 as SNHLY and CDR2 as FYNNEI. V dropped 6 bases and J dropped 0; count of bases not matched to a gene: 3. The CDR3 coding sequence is TGTGCCAGCAGGAGCGGGAGGCTAGCCAAAAACATTCAGTACTTC. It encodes CASRSGRLAKNIQYF.

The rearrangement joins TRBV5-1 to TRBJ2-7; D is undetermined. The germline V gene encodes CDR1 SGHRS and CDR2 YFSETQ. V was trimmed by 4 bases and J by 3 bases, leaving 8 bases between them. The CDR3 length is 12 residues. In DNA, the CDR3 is TGCGCCAGCAGCGCTTACAGCTACGAGCAGTACTTC. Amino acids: CASSAYSYEQYF.

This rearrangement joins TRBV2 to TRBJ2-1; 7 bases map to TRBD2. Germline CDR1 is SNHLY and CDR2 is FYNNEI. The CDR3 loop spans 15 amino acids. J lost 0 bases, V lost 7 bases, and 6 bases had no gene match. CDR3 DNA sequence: TGTGCCAGCAATTCCCGACTAGCCTCCTACAATGAGCAGTTCTTC. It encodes CASNSRLASYNEQFF.

DNA of the CDR3: TGTGCCAGCAGTTTATTTTCGGGAGGGGCCTACAATGAGCAGTTCTTC. This codes for CASSLFSGGAYNEQFF. The rearrangement joins TRBV27 to TRBJ2-1; 8 nucleotides match TRBD2. With 1 base clipped from V and 2 bases from J, the junction kept 4 bases outside the gene matches. This CDR3 spans 16 amino acids. The germline V gene encodes CDR1 MNHEY and CDR2 SMNVEV (reference sequence).

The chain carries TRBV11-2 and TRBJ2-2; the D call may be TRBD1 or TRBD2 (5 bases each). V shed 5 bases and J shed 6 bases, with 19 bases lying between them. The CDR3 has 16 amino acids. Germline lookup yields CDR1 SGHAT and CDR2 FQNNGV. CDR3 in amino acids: CASSLNSGATAGELFF. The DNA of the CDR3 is TGTGCCAGCAGCCTAAACTCCGGGGCGACGGCCGGGGAGCTGTTTTTT.

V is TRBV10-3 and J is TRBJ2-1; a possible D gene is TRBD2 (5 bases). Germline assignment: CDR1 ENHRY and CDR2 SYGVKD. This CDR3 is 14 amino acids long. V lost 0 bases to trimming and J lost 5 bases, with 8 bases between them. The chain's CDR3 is CAISESTGDNEQFF. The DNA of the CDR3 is TGTGCCATCAGTGAGTCGACCGGGGACAATGAGCAGTTCTTC.

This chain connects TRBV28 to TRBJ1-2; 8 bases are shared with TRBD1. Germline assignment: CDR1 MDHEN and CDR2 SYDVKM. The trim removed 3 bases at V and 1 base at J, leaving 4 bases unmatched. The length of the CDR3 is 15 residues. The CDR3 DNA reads TGTGCCAGCAGTTTTCAGGGGGCCGGTAACTATGGCTACACCTTC. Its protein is CASSFQGAGNYGYTF.

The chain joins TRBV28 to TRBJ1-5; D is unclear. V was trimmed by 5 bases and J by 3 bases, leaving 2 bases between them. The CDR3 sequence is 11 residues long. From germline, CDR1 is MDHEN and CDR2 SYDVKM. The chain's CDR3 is CASSANQPQHF. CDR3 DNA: TGTGCCAGCAGTGCCAATCAGCCCCAGCATTTT. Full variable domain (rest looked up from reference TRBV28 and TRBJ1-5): DVKVTQSSRYLVKRTGEKVFLECVQDMDHENMFWYRQDPGLGLRLIYFSYDVKMKEKGDIPEGYSVSREKKERFSLILESASTNQTSMYLCASSANQPQHFGDGTRLSIL.

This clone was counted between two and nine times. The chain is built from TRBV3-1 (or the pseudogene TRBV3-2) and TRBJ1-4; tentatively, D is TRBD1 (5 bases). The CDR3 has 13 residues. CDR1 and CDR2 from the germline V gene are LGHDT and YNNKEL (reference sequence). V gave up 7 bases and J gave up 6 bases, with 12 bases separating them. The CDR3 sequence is CASNGVGDEKLFF. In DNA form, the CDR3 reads TGTGCCAGCAACGGCGTGGGGGATGAAAAACTGTTTTTT.

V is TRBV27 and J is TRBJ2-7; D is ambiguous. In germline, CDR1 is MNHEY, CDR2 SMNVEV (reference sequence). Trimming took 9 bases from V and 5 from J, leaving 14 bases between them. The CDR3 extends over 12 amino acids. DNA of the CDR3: TGTGCCAGTGGCCCTATTCTCAACGAGCAGTACTTC. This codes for CASGPILNEQYF.

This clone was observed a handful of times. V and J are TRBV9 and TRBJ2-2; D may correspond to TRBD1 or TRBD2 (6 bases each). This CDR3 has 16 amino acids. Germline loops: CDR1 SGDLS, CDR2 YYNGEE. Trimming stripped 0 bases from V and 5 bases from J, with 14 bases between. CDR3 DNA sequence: TGTGCCAGCAGCGTAGCGGGGGCGGGATTAACCGGGGAGCTGTTTTTT. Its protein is CASSVAGAGLTGELFF. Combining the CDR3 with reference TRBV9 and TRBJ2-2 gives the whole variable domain DSGVTQTPKHLITATGQRVTLRCSPRSGDLSVYWYQQSLDQGLQFLIQYYNGEERAKGNILERFSAQQFPDLHSELNLSSLELGDSALYFCASSVAGAGLTGELFFGEGSRLTVL.

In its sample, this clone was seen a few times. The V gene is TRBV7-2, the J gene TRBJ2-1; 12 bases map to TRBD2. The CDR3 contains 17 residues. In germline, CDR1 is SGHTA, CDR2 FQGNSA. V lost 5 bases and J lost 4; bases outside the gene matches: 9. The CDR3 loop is CASSARLAGVSYNEQFF. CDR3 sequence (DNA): TGTGCCAGCAGCGCCCGACTAGCGGGAGTTAGTTACAATGAGCAGTTCTTC. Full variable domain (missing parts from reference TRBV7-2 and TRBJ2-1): GAGVSQSPSNKVTEKGKDVELRCDPISGHTALYWYRQSLGQGLEFLIYFQGNSAPDKSGLPSDRFSAERTGGSVSTLTIQRTQQEDSAVYLCASSARLAGVSYNEQFFGPGTRLTVL.

This CDR3 reads CASSPRGALETQYF. CDR3 DNA sequence: TGTGCCAGCAGTCCACGGGGGGCTTTAGAGACCCAGTACTTC. The chain has TRBV28 and TRBJ2-5; a possible D gene is TRBD2 (7 bases). There are 14 residues in the CDR3. V lost 5 bases, J lost 4 bases, and 14 bases lay in between. Germline values: CDR1 MDHEN, CDR2 SYDVKM.

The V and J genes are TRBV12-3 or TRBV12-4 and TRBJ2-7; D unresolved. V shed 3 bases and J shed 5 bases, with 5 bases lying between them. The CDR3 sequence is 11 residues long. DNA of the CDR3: TGTGCCAGCAGTTTGAACGACGAGCAGTACTTC. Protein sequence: CASSLNDEQYF.

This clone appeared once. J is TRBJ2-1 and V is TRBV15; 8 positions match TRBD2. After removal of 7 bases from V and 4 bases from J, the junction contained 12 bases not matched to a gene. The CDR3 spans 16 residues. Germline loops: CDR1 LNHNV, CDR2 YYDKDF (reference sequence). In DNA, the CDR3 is TGTGCCACCACCTCAGCCGAGAGCGGGGGATACAATGAGCAGTTCTTC. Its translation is CATTSAESGGYNEQFF.